The 14 T cell receptor beta chains presented below share a single source sample, sequenced in a study of blood T cell repertoires in COVID-19. Assay: immunoSEQ multiplex PCR; the TCRdb copy retains only in-frame clones and omits some. The sample records 55,000 to 80,000 clones, more than 70% being singletons. The sequenced sample consisted of peripheral blood. These receptors all stem from a man aged 50-59 years with active COVID-19.

Of note for this clone: At the DNA level, this CDR3 is encoded by other sequences in the same sample as well. The chain links TRBV29-1 to TRBJ1-1; the D gene is possibly TRBD1 (5 bases). Germline-derived CDR1 and CDR2 are SQVTM and ANQGSEA. The CDR3 is made up of 12 amino acids. V was cut by 4 bases and J by 0 bases, with 6 bases left in between. The CDR3 is CSVGQMNTEAFF. In nucleotides, the CDR3 is TGCAGCGTTGGACAGATGAACACTGAAGCTTTCTTT.

The chain recombines TRBV24-1 with TRBJ2-3; D gene ambiguous. This CDR3 comprises 14 residues. The germline V gene encodes CDR1 KGHDR and CDR2 SFDVKD. V dropped 0 bases and J dropped 3 bases, with 6 bases sitting between them. CDR3 amino acids: CATSDLHLTDTQYF. CDR3 DNA: TGTGCCACCAGTGATTTGCATTTGACAGATACGCAGTATTTT.

CDR3: CASSPGTSGGTDTQYF. In DNA form, the CDR3 reads TGTGCCAGCAGCCCCGGGACTAGCGGGGGCACAGATACGCAGTATTTT. The chain carries TRBV11-2 and TRBJ2-3; TRBD2 agrees at 13 bases. Germline CDR1 and CDR2: SGHAT and FQNNGV. J was trimmed by 1 base and V by 5 bases; bases with no gene match: 3. The CDR3 extends over 16 amino acids.

CDR3 sequence reads: CASGQVIEQYF. For the CDR3, the DNA is TGTGCCTCAGGACAGGTTATTGAGCAGTACTTC. This rearrangement joins TRBV6-5 to TRBJ2-7; 7 nucleotides line up with TRBD1. CDR1 and CDR2 from the germline V gene are MNHEY and SVGAGI. This CDR3 comprises 11 residues. V dropped 11 bases and J dropped 7; count of bases not matched to a gene: 8.

This rearrangement joins TRBV7-2 to TRBJ1-2, with 10 bases aligning to TRBD1. The germline V gene encodes CDR1 SGHTA and CDR2 FQGNSA. J lost 5 bases, V lost 5 bases, and 14 bases had no gene match. CDR3 length equals 17 residues. The CDR3: CASSALGTGAPGYGYTF. The CDR3 DNA reads as TGTGCCAGCAGCGCACTGGGGACAGGGGCCCCGGGGTATGGCTACACCTTC.

Only one count was recorded for this clone. The rearrangement links TRBV5-1 to TRBJ2-7; D not resolved. The CDR3 loop spans 15 amino acids. Germline V gene lookup returns CDR1 SGHRS and CDR2 YFSETQ. V lost 2 bases to trimming and J lost 6 bases, with 18 bases between them. CDR3 in amino acids: CASSFGQPSPGEQYF. The DNA of the CDR3 is TGCGCCAGCAGCTTTGGCCAACCATCCCCAGGCGAGCAGTACTTC.

The chain employs TRBV6-5 and TRBJ2-7, with D perhaps matching TRBD1 (6 bases). This CDR3 has 12 residues. V shed 6 bases and J shed 6 bases, with 12 bases lying between them. Per germline, CDR1 MNHEY and CDR2 SVGAGI. CDR3 DNA sequence: TGTGCCAGCAGGCAAACAGGGTTCGAGCAGTACTTC. Protein sequence: CASRQTGFEQYF.

The gene calls are TRBV20-1 and TRBJ1-4; D is uncertain. This CDR3 region has 11 residues. The V and J ends lost 5 bases and 8 bases respectively, with 9 bases between them. CDR1 DFQATT and CDR2 SNEGSKA come from the germline V gene (reference sequence). The CDR3 bases are TGCAGTGCTCAGACTGGAGAAAAACTGTTTTTT. This sequence encodes CSAQTGEKLFF.

V and J are TRBV10-1 and TRBJ2-7; D is unresolved. The CDR3 has 14 amino acids. Germline-derived CDR1 and CDR2 are WNHNN and SYGVQD (reference sequence). The V and J ends lost 4 bases and 5 bases respectively, with 15 bases between them. The CDR3 DNA sequence: TGCGCCAGCAGTGTTCCAGCGAGGTGGGACGAGCAGTACTTC. This codes for CASSVPARWDEQYF.

This clone occurred a few times. The gene calls are TRBV10-2 and TRBJ2-7; D call uncertain. The CDR3 has 16 residues. The V and J ends lost 3 bases and 1 base respectively, with 16 bases between them. Per the germline V gene, CDR1 is WSHSY and CDR2 is SAAADI. The CDR3 reads CASSDPLGAGSYEQYF. CDR3 coding DNA: TGCGCCAGCAGTGACCCTTTGGGCGCAGGTTCCTACGAGCAGTACTTC.

This chain uses TRBV19 with TRBJ1-3, with D possibly matching TRBD1 (5 bases). V lost 6 bases, J lost 2 bases, and 8 bases lay in between. Germline V lookup: CDR1 LNHDA, CDR2 SQIVND (reference sequence). This CDR3 spans 13 amino acids. The CDR3 reads CASRTVTGNTIYF. In nucleotides, the CDR3 is TGTGCCAGTAGGACAGTTACTGGAAACACCATATATTTT.

This clone was seen just once. Other nucleotide sequences in the sample specify the same CDR3. V and J are TRBV9 and TRBJ2-7; 8 nucleotides line up with TRBD1. Trimming cost V 5 bases and J 4 bases; bases outside gene matches: 5. The length of the CDR3 is 13 residues. Germline V CDR1 and CDR2: SGDLS, YYNGEE. The CDR3 loop reads CASSGQGAYEQYF. The CDR3 nucleotides are TGTGCCAGCAGTGGACAGGGTGCGTACGAGCAGTACTTC.

V gene TRBV5-5 combines with J gene TRBJ2-7; perhaps TRBD2 as D (5 bases). The germline gives CDR1 SGHKS, CDR2 YYEKEE (reference sequence). Trimming took off 0 bases at V and 2 bases at J, with 15 bases between the two ends. This CDR3 has 16 amino acids. The CDR3 protein is CASSLVLGGRPYEQYF. CDR3 coding DNA: TGTGCCAGCAGCTTGGTTTTGGGCGGGCGCCCCTACGAGCAGTACTTC.

V and J are TRBV9 and TRBJ2-1; 11 nucleotides line up with TRBD2. V lost 0 bases and J lost 7; bases outside the gene matches: 6. Germline V gene data show CDR1 as SGDLS and CDR2 as YYNGEE. The CDR3 length is 16 residues. CDR3 DNA: TGTGCCAGCAGCGTAGAACTAGCGGGAGTGTGGAATGAGCAGTTCTTC. Amino acids: CASSVELAGVWNEQFF.